The sequence of this T cell receptor (beta chain) was determined in a study of shared clonotypes between healthy human individuals. Study observations and caveats: Generally, naive subsets came out with larger estimated richness than memory subsets. What limited the represented genetic and exposure-history diversity was the small number of donors.

Approximately 220 ng DNA, 30,000 or so T cell genomes, went into each sorted-subset replicate PCR. Profiled with immunoSEQ multiplex PCR; TCRdb holds only in-frame clones, not every one. The table lists millions of clones, roughly 93% of them singletons. In its sample, this clone was seen once. The antigen is unknown. CDR3 length: 13 amino acids. The germline CDR1 and CDR2 sequences are MDHEN and SYDVKM. V lost 3 bases, J lost 3 bases, and 8 bases lay in between. This TCR derives from a man younger than 35 in good health. Some clones in this sample may be carry-over from other donors' samples. The material sequenced was naive CD4+ T cells from PBMCs. Described subset: CD45RA+ positively selected. The chain carries TRBV28 and TRBJ1-1; TRBD1 is a possible D gene (5 bases). The CDR3 is CASSLGPDTEAFF. DNA for the CDR3: TGTGCCAGCAGTTTGGGGCCGGACACTGAAGCTTTCTTT.